The sequence of this T cell receptor beta chain was determined in a study of blood T cell repertoires in COVID-19. Assay: immunoSEQ multiplex PCR; the TCRdb copy retains only in-frame clones and omits some. This sample has 100,000 to 150,000 clones; almost 85% occur once, and the top ten carry over 1.1%. The CDR3 consists of 15 residues. V gave up 3 bases and J gave up 4 bases, with 15 bases separating them. CDR1 and CDR2 from the germline V gene are SNHLY and FYNNEI. V gene TRBV2 combines with J gene TRBJ2-5, with D possibly being TRBD2 (6 bases). Sample: peripheral blood. The TCR originated in a man aged 60-69 years with acute or convalescent COVID-19. The CDR3: CASSEDTGRGETQYF. In DNA form, the CDR3 reads TGTGCCAGCAGTGAGGATACGGGGCGGGGAGAGACCCAGTACTTC.